These 11 T cell receptor beta chains share one sample of origin, sequenced in a study of CD8+ T cells in alopecia areata. The treatment was: oral pan-JAK inhibitor, 5-10 mg twice daily. Extracted RNA was reverse transcribed into cDNA, the sequencing template. Here immunoSEQ multiplex PCR was the method, and the copy in TCRdb shows in-frame clones only, minus some. Here the sample spans roughly 190,000 clones, about 60% being singletons. Here the sequenced sample was CD4+ T cells sorted from blood, taken at week 4, from a patient treated with tofacitinib. The receptors originated from a human donor with alopecia areata.

J is TRBJ2-5 and V is TRBV11-2, with D tentatively TRBD2 (5 bases). The germline V and J ends were trimmed by 6 bases and 4 bases, with 12 bases remaining between them. Germline V gene lookup returns CDR1 SGHAT and CDR2 FQNNGV. This CDR3 is 13 amino acids long. CDR3 coding DNA: TGTGCCAGCAGGACCCGGGGAGTAGAGACCCAGTACTTC. Protein: CASRTRGVETQYF.

V and J are TRBV19 and TRBJ2-4; a weak D match, TRBD2 (6 bases). V was trimmed by 8 bases and J by 7 bases, leaving 12 bases between them. This CDR3 is 12 amino acids long. In germline, CDR1 is LNHDA, CDR2 SQIVND (reference sequence). CDR3 sequence (DNA): TGTGCCAGTGGGGAGAGCGGGAACATTCAGTACTTC. Translated: CASGESGNIQYF. Complete variable domain (other parts from reference TRBV19 and TRBJ2-4): DGGITQSPKYLFRKEGQNVTLSCEQNLNHDAMYWYRQDPGQGLRLIYYSQIVNDFQKGDIAEGYSVSREKKESFPLTVTSAQKNPTAFYLCASGESGNIQYFGAGTRLSVL.

The V call is TRBV29-1, the J call TRBJ2-7; 9 positions agree with TRBD1. V lost 4 bases to trimming and J lost 0 bases; unmatched junction nucleotides: 4. Germline values: CDR1 SQVTM, CDR2 ANQGSEA. This CDR3 has 14 amino acids. The CDR3 region is CSVGQDRGSYEQYF. The CDR3 bases are TGCAGCGTTGGCCAGGACAGGGGCTCCTACGAGCAGTACTTC.

This rearrangement joins TRBV7-2 to TRBJ1-1; maybe TRBD1 (6 bases). The CDR3 spans 15 residues. The germline V gene encodes CDR1 SGHTA and CDR2 FQGNSA. The ends were cut back, 6 bases at V and 1 base at J, with 15 bases in the middle. CDR3 sequence: CASSYGGARNTEAFF. The DNA for the CDR3 is TGTGCCAGCAGTTATGGGGGGGCGCGGAACACTGAAGCTTTCTTT.

This chain uses TRBV30 with TRBJ2-6, with D maybe TRBD2 (5 bases). Germline V gene sequence: CDR1 GTSNPN, CDR2 SVGIG (reference sequence). V lost 2 bases and J 0 bases, leaving 8 bases between the germline ends. CDR3 length: 15 residues. In nucleotides, the CDR3 is TGTGCCTGGAGTCTCGGGGTCTCTGGGGCCAACGTCCTGACTTTC. Encoded protein: CAWSLGVSGANVLTF. Together with reference TRBV30 and TRBJ2-6, the CDR3 gives the full variable domain: SQTIHQWPATLVQPVGSPLSLECTVEGTSNPNLYWYRQAAGRGLQLLFYSVGIGQISSEVPQNLSASRPQDRQFILSSKKLLLSDSGFYLCAWSLGVSGANVLTFGAGSRLTVL.

This clone came up a few times. The chain joins TRBV5-1 to TRBJ2-3; TRBD1 matches 7 bases. The CDR3 covers 15 residues. V lost 2 bases and J lost 4; bases outside the gene matches: 7. Germline loops: CDR1 SGHRS, CDR2 YFSETQ. The CDR3 spells CASSLQGTEADTQYF. The DNA of the CDR3 is TGCGCCAGCAGCTTACAAGGGACAGAAGCAGATACGCAGTATTTT.

V gene TRBV29-1 combines with J gene TRBJ1-5, with 9 nucleotides matching TRBD1. The V segment lost 5 bases and the J segment 2 bases; nucleotides outside the gene matches: 4. CDR1 is SQVTM and CDR2 is ANQGSEA in the germline V gene. The CDR3 runs to 14 residues. Here the CDR3 reads CSVITGGGNQPQHF. The CDR3 coding sequence is TGCAGCGTTATTACAGGGGGCGGCAATCAGCCCCAGCATTTT.

The CDR3 DNA sequence: TGTGCCAGCAAGAAAAGTGAGACCCAGTACTTC. Residues: CASKKSETQYF. The chain employs TRBV6-6 and TRBJ2-5; no reliable D call. The V gene lost 7 bases and the J gene lost 5 bases, with 8 bases spanning the gap. The V gene's germline CDR1 is MNHNY and CDR2 SVGAGI (reference sequence). The CDR3 is made up of 11 amino acids.

The gene calls are TRBV2 and TRBJ2-5, with 11 nucleotides matching TRBD1. This CDR3 spans 14 amino acids. After removal of 7 bases from V and 5 bases from J, the junction contained 6 bases not matched to a gene. The germline gives CDR1 SNHLY, CDR2 FYNNEI. CDR3 residues: CASKSDRGLETQYF. CDR3 nucleotides: TGTGCCAGCAAGTCGGACAGGGGGCTGGAGACCCAGTACTTC.

The chain combines TRBV2 with TRBJ1-3; D ambiguous. Trimming shortened V by 8 bases and J by 0 bases, and 5 bases separated the two germline ends. CDR1 SNHLY and CDR2 FYNNEI come from the germline V gene. There are 12 residues in the CDR3. The CDR3 loop reads CASQSSGNTIYF. Here the CDR3 DNA reads TGTGCCAGCCAGTCCTCTGGAAACACCATATATTTT.

This clone has only a few counts. This chain links TRBV28 with TRBJ1-1; D is unclear. CDR3 length: 14 residues. V was cut by 3 bases and J by 4 bases, with 12 bases left in between. Germline CDR1 is MDHEN and CDR2 is SYDVKM. CDR3 nucleotides: TGTGCCAGCAGTTTCACCCGGGATGGCACTGAAGCTTTCTTT. Protein product: CASSFTRDGTEAFF.